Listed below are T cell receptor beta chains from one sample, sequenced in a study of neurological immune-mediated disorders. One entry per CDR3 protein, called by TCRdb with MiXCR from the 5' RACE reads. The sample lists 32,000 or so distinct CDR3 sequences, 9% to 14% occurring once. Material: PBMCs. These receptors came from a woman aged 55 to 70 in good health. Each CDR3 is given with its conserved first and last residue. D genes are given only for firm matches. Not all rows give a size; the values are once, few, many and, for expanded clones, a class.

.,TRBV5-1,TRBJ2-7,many,TGCGCCAGCAAGGAACAAGACTACGAGCAGTACTTC,CASKEQDYEQYF
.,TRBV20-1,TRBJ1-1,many,TGCAGTGCGGCCCTGCCAGGACACCCGAACACTGAAGCTTTCTTT,CSAALPGHPNTEAFF
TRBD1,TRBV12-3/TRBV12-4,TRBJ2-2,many,TGTGCCTCCCGACAGGGCCCACCTCGTGGCACCGGGGAGCTGTTTTTT,CASRQGPPRGTGELFF
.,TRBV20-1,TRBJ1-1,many,TGCAGTGCTAGAGTGTCGGCAGGGGCCTTGAACACTGAAGCTTTCTTT,CSARVSAGALNTEAFF
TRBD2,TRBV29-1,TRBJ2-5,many,TGCAGCGTCCTAGCGGGGGGTAGAAGTGAGACCCAGTACTTC,CSVLAGGRSETQYF
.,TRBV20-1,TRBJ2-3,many,TGCAGTGCTAGAGGGAGGGCATCAGATACGCAGTATTTT,CSARGRASDTQYF
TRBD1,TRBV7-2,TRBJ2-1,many,TGTGCCAGCAGCTTTGGACAGGGGTCCTACAATGAGCAGTTCTTC,CASSFGQGSYNEQFF
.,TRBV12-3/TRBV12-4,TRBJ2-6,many,TGTGCCAGCACCCCCGATTGGAATGTTGTCTCTGGGGCCAACGTCCTGACTTTC,CASTPDWNVVSGANVLTF
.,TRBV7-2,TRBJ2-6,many,TGTGCCAGCAGCTTAGGAGGTGCTGGGGCCAACGTCCTGACTTTC,CASSLGGAGANVLTF
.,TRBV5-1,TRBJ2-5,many,TGCGCCAGCAGCTTGGACAGGAGCCAAGAGACCCAGTACTTC,CASSLDRSQETQYF
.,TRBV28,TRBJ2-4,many,TGTGCCAGCAGTTTATGGGAAGCGCGTCTAGCCAAAAACATTCAGTACTTC,CASSLWEARLAKNIQYF
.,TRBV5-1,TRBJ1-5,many,TGCGCCAGCAGCTTGGGGCAAGGTCAGCCCCAGCATTTT,CASSLGQGQPQHF
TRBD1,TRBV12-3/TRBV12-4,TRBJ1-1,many,TGTGCCAGCAGTCTAGGACAGGGGAGGGCTGAAGCTTTCTTT,CASSLGQGRAEAFF
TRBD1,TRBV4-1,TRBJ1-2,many,TGCGCCAGCAGCCAGGATAACAGGGGAAACTATGGCTACACCTTC,CASSQDNRGNYGYTF
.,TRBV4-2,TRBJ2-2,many,TGTGCCAGCAGAACCCGGGACGGATACACCGGGGAGCTGTTTTTT,CASRTRDGYTGELFF
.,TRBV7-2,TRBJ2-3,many,TGTGCCAGCAGCTCTGACAGGCCACTTCCCGGATTTTCAGATACGCAGTATTTT,CASSSDRPLPGFSDTQYF
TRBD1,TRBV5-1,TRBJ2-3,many,TGCGCCAGCAGCTTGGAGAAAGGGGGCGATACGCAGTATTTT,CASSLEKGGDTQYF
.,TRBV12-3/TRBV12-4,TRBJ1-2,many,TGTGCCAGCAGTCCCACAGGAAACTATGGCTACACCTTC,CASSPTGNYGYTF
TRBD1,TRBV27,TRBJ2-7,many,TGTGCCAGCAGCACATCCCGGGACAGGGATTACGAGCAGTACTTC,CASSTSRDRDYEQYF
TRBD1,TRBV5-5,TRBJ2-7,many,TGTGCCAGCAGCTTAGGGGGCCTGTTTGACGAGCAGTACTTC,CASSLGGLFDEQYF
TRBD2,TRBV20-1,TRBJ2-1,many,TGCAGTGCTAGGGATAACTCGGGGGGGCCTAACAATGAGCAGTTCTTC,CSARDNSGGPNNEQFF
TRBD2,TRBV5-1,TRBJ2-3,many,TGCGCCAGCAGGGAGGCTAGCGGGGCTACAGATACGCAGTATTTT,CASREASGATDTQYF
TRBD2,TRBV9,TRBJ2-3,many,TGTGCCAGCAGCTCACTAGCGGGGGGCACCACAGATACGCAGTATTTT,CASSSLAGGTTDTQYF
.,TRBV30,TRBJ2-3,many,TGTGCCTGGAGCCGGAAAGATACGCAGTATTTT,CAWSRKDTQYF
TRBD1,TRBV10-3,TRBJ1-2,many,TGTGCCACCTGGGACAGGGAGGAGTATGGCTACACCTTC,CATWDREEYGYTF
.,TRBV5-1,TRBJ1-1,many,TGCGCCAGCAGCTTGGGAGCAGGGGACGACGACACTGAAGCTTTCTTT,CASSLGAGDDDTEAFF
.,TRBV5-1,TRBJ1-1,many,TGCGCCAGCAGCCGGTCGCCAGGGATGAACACTGAAGCTTTCTTT,CASSRSPGMNTEAFF
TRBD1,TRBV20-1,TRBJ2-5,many,TGCAGTGCTCAACAGGGGTCACTGGAGACCCAGTACTTC,CSAQQGSLETQYF
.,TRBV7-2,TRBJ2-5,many,TGTGCCAGCAGGGGACAAGAGACCCAGTACTTC,CASRGQETQYF
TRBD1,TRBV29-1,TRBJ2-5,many,TGCAGCGTCTTGATGACAGGGCCTGAGACCCAGTACTTC,CSVLMTGPETQYF
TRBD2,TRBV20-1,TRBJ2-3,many,TGCAGTGCTGCCGGGACTAGCGGGGGGGCCATAACAGATACGCAGTATTTT,CSAAGTSGGAITDTQYF
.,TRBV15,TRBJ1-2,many,TGTGCCACCAGCAGAGACAGGGACTATGGCTACACCTTC,CATSRDRDYGYTF
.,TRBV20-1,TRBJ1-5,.,TGCAGTGCCCTGGAGAGGGCCGATCAGCCCCAGCATTTT,CSALERADQPQHF
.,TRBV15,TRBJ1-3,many,TGTGCCACCAGCAGAGTAGGGGACATCTCTGGAAACACCATATATTTT,CATSRVGDISGNTIYF
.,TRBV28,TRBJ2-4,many,TGTGCCAGCAGTTTAGGTGGTAGCAGGATCGTTCAGTACTTC,CASSLGGSRIVQYF
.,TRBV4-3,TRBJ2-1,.,TGCGCCAGCAGCCAAGGGTCGGGACACCACAATGAGCAGTTCTTC,CASSQGSGHHNEQFF
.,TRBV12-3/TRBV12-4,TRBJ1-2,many,TGTGCCAGCAGTTTAGGCTCTGAAAACTATGGCTACACCTTC,CASSLGSENYGYTF
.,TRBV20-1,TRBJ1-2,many,TGCAGTGCTGAGCTCATGACACGGGGCGCCTTCTATGGCTACACCTTC,CSAELMTRGAFYGYTF
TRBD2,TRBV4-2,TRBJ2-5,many,TGTGCCAGCAGCCAAGACGGCAGCGGGGGGCACCAAGAGACCCAGTACTTC,CASSQDGSGGHQETQYF
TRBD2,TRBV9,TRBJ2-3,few,TGTGCCAGCAGCGTAGCTACGGGGGAAGCGGGGGGCCGGGGTACGCAGTATTTT,CASSVATGEAGGRGTQYF
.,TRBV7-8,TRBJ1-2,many,TGTGCCAGCAGCTTAGCGGGACGCGACTATGGCTACACCTTC,CASSLAGRDYGYTF
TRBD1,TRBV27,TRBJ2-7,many,TGTGCCAGCAGTCGTATAGGACAGGGGAACGAGCAGTACTTC,CASSRIGQGNEQYF
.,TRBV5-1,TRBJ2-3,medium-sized,TGCGCCAGCAGGCCCGCCGGGACTCTTAGGGGAGATACGCAGTATTTT,CASRPAGTLRGDTQYF
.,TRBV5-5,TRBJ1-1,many,TGTGCCAGCAGCCGGGACGGTGGGAACACTGAAGCTTTCTTT,CASSRDGGNTEAFF
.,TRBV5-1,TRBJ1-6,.,TGCGCCAGCAGCTTGGATGGATATAATTCACCCCTCCACTTT,CASSLDGYNSPLHF
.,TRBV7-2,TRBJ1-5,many,TGTGCCAGCAGCTTATTCGGAGGAAATAGCAATCAGCCCCAGCATTTT,CASSLFGGNSNQPQHF
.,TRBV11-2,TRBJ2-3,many,TGTGCCAGCAGCTCCAGGGGTTTGGATACGCAGTATTTT,CASSSRGLDTQYF
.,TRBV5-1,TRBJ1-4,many,TGCGCCAGCAGCTTGAGGGCCGTTGCAACTAATGAAAAACTGTTTTTT,CASSLRAVATNEKLFF
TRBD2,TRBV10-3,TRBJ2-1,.,TGTGCCACCGCGGGGGGGACAATGATTGACCAGTTCTTC,CATAGGTMIDQFF
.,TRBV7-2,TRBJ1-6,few,TGTGCCAGCAGCAACCCGCCCAATTCACCCCTCCACTTT,CASSNPPNSPLHF
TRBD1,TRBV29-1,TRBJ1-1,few,TGCAGCGTCGCCGGGACAGGGGCTAACACTGAAGCTTTCTTT,CSVAGTGANTEAFF
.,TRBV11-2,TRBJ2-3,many,TGTGCCAGCAGTGGACAGCCGCAGGGTACGCAGTATTTT,CASSGQPQGTQYF
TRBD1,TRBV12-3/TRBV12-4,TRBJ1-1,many,TGTGCCAGCAGGGGGACCGGGACAGGGGCTGAAGCTTTCTTT,CASRGTGTGAEAFF
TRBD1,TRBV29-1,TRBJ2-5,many,TGCAGCTCGCGACAGGGCGGGGAGACCCAGTACTTC,CSSRQGGETQYF